Included here is one T cell receptor beta chain sequence, with context. This sample is part of a study of blood T cell repertoires in COVID-19. The CDR3 is 12 amino acids. CDR1 and CDR2 (germline): MGHRA, YSYEKL. Trimming took 0 bases from V and 13 from J, leaving 10 bases between them. Libraries were prepared by immunoSEQ multiplex PCR; TCRdb keeps only in-frame clonotypes and omits some of them. Here the sample spans about 56,000 clones, 84% being singletons. The rearrangement uses TRBV4-1 and TRBJ2-1; tentative D call: TRBD1 (5 bases). The sequenced sample consisted of peripheral blood. This TCR was recovered from an elderly woman with acute or convalescent COVID-19. The CDR3 spells CASSQDVGAQFF. CDR3 DNA sequence: TGCGCCAGCAGCCAAGATGTTGGGGCTCAGTTCTTC.